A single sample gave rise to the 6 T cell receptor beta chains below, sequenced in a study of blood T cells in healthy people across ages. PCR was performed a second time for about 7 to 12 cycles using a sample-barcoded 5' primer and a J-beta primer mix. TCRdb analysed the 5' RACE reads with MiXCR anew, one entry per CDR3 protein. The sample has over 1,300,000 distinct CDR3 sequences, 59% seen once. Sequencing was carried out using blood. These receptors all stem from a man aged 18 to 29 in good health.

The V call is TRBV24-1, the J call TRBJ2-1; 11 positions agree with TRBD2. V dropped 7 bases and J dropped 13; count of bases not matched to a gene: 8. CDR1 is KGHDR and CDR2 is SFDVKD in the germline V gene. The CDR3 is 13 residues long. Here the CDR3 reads CATSLAGGFPQFF. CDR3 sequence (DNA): TGTGCCACCAGCTTAGCGGGGGGGTTCCCACAGTTCTTC.

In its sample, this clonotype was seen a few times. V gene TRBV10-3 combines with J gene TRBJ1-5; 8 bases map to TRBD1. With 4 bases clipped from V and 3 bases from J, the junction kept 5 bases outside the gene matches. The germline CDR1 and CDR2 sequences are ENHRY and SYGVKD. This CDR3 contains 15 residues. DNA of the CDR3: TGTGCCATCAGTGCCGGGACAGGTATCAATCAGCCCCAGCATTTT. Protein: CAISAGTGINQPQHF.

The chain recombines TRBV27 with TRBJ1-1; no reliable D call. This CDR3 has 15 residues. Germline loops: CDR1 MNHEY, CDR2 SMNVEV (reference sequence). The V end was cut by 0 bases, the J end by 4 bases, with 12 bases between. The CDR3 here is CASSLSGFMSTEAFF. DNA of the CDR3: TGTGCCAGCAGTTTATCCGGATTCATGAGCACTGAAGCTTTCTTT.

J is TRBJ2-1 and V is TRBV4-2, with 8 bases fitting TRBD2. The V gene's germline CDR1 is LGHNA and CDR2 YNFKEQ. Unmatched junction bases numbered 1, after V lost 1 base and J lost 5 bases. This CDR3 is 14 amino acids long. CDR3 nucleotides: TGTGCCAGCAGCCAAGCGGGGGGGGACAATGAGCAGTTCTTC. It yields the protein CASSQAGGDNEQFF.

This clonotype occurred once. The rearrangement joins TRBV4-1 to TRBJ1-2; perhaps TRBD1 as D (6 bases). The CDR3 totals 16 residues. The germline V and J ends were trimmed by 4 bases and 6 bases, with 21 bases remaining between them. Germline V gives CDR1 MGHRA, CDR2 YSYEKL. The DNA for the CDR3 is TGCGCCAGCAGCCGATCTAGAGCAGGGGCGGGGGATGGCTACACCTTC. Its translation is CASSRSRAGAGDGYTF.

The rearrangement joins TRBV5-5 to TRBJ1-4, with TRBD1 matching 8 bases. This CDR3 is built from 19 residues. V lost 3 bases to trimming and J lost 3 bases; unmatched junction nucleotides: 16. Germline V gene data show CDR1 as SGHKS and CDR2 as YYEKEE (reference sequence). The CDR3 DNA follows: TGTGCCAGCAGCTCATACCCTCATCGACCGGGACAGGCTAATGAAAAACTGTTTTTT. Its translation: CASSSYPHRPGQANEKLFF.